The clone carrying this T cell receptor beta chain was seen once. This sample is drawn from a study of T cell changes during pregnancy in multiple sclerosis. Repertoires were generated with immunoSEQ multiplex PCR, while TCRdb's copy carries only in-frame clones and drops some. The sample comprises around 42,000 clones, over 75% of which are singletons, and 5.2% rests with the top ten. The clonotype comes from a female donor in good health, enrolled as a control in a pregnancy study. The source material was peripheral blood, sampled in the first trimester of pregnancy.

CDR3 sequence: CASRDWDRAYEQYF. CDR3 nucleotides: TGTGCCAGTCGTGATTGGGACAGGGCCTACGAGCAGTACTTC. The chain employs TRBV6-1 and TRBJ2-7; 9 bases are shared with TRBD1. In germline, CDR1 is MNHNS, CDR2 SASEGT. The V gene end was trimmed by 9 bases and the J gene end by 2 bases; junction bases not matched to a gene: 8. The CDR3 loop spans 14 amino acids.